The 25 T cell receptor beta chains below were found in one sample sequenced in a study of siplizumab effects on memory and regulatory T cells. Only in-frame clones appear in the TCRdb table, and some are missing; sequencing was by immunoSEQ multiplex PCR. The sample has 85,000 to 95,000 clones, nearly 95% seen once. Material for sequencing was non-Treg CD4+ T cells sorted from blood. The origin of the receptors is a human donor in good health.

This rearrangement joins TRBV7-6 to TRBJ1-1; 8 nucleotides line up with TRBD1. The CDR3 is 13 residues long. From germline, CDR1 is SGHVS and CDR2 FNYEAQ. V lost 1 base to trimming and J lost 7 bases; unmatched junction nucleotides: 2. The CDR3 nucleotides are TGTGCCAGCAGCTTAGACAGGGGGGTTGAAGCTTTCTTT. Amino acids: CASSLDRGVEAFF.

A note on this clone: At one end the junction does not follow the germline gene, possibly because of a read error. J is TRBJ1-2 and V is TRBV19; tentative D call: TRBD1 (6 bases). Germline CDR1 LNHDA, CDR2 SQIVND (reference sequence). This CDR3 comprises 14 residues. The CDR3 reads CASSILEQGHGYTF. CDR3 DNA: TGTGCCAGTAGTATATTGGAACAGGGCCATGGCTATACCTTC.

The V gene is TRBV29-1, the J gene TRBJ2-7; the D is unclear. The CDR3 length is 11 residues. V shed 7 bases and J shed 3 bases, with 10 bases lying between them. Germline V gives CDR1 SQVTM, CDR2 ANQGSEA. Here the CDR3 DNA reads TGCAGCGCCCTACTTATCTACGAGCAGTACTTC. This codes for CSALLIYEQYF.

The J gene is TRBJ1-1, the V gene TRBV7-8; maybe TRBD1 (6 bases). Germline CDR1 is SGHVS and CDR2 is FQNEAQ. V shed 5 bases and J shed 2 bases, with 12 bases lying between them. The CDR3 is 14 residues long. This chain's CDR3 is CASSRDRINTEAFF. CDR3 nucleotide sequence: TGTGCCAGCAGCCGAGACAGGATAAACACTGAAGCTTTCTTT.

The V call is TRBV19, the J call TRBJ2-5, with TRBD2 matching over 9 bases. The CDR3 contains 14 residues. Germline V gene sequence: CDR1 LNHDA, CDR2 SQIVND (reference sequence). V was clipped by 8 bases and J by 2 bases; unmatched bases: 6. The chain's CDR3 is CASGGTSRQETQYF. The CDR3 region has the DNA TGTGCCAGTGGAGGGACTAGCAGACAAGAGACCCAGTACTTC.

J is TRBJ2-1 and V is TRBV29-1; possibly TRBD1 or TRBD2 for D (5 bases each). The germline gives CDR1 SQVTM, CDR2 ANQGSEA. The CDR3 is 16 residues long. Trimming took 8 bases from V and 3 from J, leaving 23 bases between them. CDR3 loop: CSFIPRPRDHYNEQFF. CDR3 DNA sequence: TGCAGCTTCATACCAAGACCTAGGGACCACTACAATGAGCAGTTCTTC.

This chain uses TRBV6-1 with TRBJ2-1, with unresolved D. V was shortened by 5 bases and J by 4 bases, with 6 bases between the two germline ends. Germline loops: CDR1 MNHNS, CDR2 SASEGT. The CDR3 extends over 12 amino acids. The CDR3 DNA sequence: TGTGCCAGCAGTCGGCTATACAATGAGCAGTTCTTC. It encodes CASSRLYNEQFF.

The chain employs TRBV27 and TRBJ2-3; D unclear. V was shortened by 9 bases and J by 4 bases, with 17 bases between the two germline ends. This CDR3 is built from 14 residues. Germline CDR1 is MNHEY and CDR2 is SMNVEV (reference sequence). The CDR3 region has the DNA TGTGCCAGTGGTAGGGCCACCGGCCCAGATACGCAGTATTTT. It is translated as CASGRATGPDTQYF.

The rearrangement uses TRBV30 and TRBJ1-2, with TRBD1 as a possible D gene (5 bases). The CDR3 runs to 13 residues. With 4 bases removed from V and 4 bases from J, the gap between germline ends came to 13 bases. From germline, CDR1 is GTSNPN and CDR2 SVGIG (reference sequence). CDR3 residues: CAWIPGFAYGYTF. For the CDR3, the DNA is TGTGCCTGGATCCCAGGGTTTGCCTATGGCTACACCTTC.

This sequence joins TRBV5-1 and TRBJ1-5; the D is unclear. This CDR3 has 13 amino acids. V gave up 4 bases and J gave up 0 bases, with 5 bases separating them. Looked up from germline, CDR1 is SGHRS and CDR2 is YFSETQ. The chain's CDR3 is CASSTASNQPQHF. CDR3 sequence (DNA): TGCGCCAGCAGCACGGCTAGCAATCAGCCCCAGCATTTT.

This clone appeared a few times. This chain links TRBV20-1 with TRBJ2-3, with no clear D. V was cut by 3 bases and J by 3 bases, with 4 bases left in between. Germline values: CDR1 DFQATT, CDR2 SNEGSKA (reference sequence). The CDR3 sequence is 11 residues long. The CDR3 reads CSASRTDTQYF. The CDR3 DNA sequence: TGCAGTGCTAGCCGGACAGATACGCAGTATTTT.

This clone has a single count. This chain connects TRBV5-1 to TRBJ1-1; D remains ambiguous. Trimming stripped 4 bases from V and 3 bases from J, with 13 bases between. Per the germline V gene, CDR1 is SGHRS and CDR2 is YFSETQ. CDR3 length equals 14 residues. DNA for the CDR3: TGCGCCAGCAGCAAGGCCCCTGGGGACACTGAAGCTTTCTTT. It encodes CASSKAPGDTEAFF.

The gene calls are TRBV6-5 and TRBJ1-2; possibly TRBD1 for D (5 bases). The CDR3 totals 13 residues. CDR1 is MNHEY, CDR2 SVGAGI, per germline. Trimming shortened V by 6 bases and J by 8 bases, and 16 bases separated the two germline ends. The CDR3: CASRETSGLGYTF. CDR3 sequence (DNA): TGTGCCAGCAGAGAAACTTCGGGACTGGGCTACACCTTC.

V gene TRBV4-1 combines with J gene TRBJ2-2, with D possibly called TRBD1 or TRBD2 (6 bases each). The V gene lost 5 bases and the J gene lost 7 bases, with 14 bases spanning the gap. The CDR3 length is 14 residues. CDR1 and CDR2 from the germline V gene are MGHRA and YSYEKL. CDR3 nucleotide sequence: TGCGCCAGCAGCGGACGGGGGCGGGTCGGGGAGCTGTTTTTT. Protein sequence: CASSGRGRVGELFF.

This clone was counted between two and nine times. V usage is TRBV18 and J usage is TRBJ2-7; TRBD2 matches 9 bases. The CDR3 length is 15 residues. Germline CDR1 reads KGHSH; CDR2 reads LQKENI. V was pared by 3 bases and J by 0 bases, with 3 bases of the junction left unmatched. The CDR3 sequence: CASSPLAGSSYEQYF. The CDR3 DNA follows: TGTGCCAGCTCACCGCTAGCGGGGAGCTCCTACGAGCAGTACTTC.

The chain has TRBV18 and TRBJ2-5; D possibly corresponds to TRBD2 (6 bases). Germline V gives CDR1 KGHSH, CDR2 LQKENI. Trimming left V 6 bases short and J 5 bases short, with 16 bases between. The CDR3 covers 14 residues. The CDR3 nucleotides read TGTGCCAGCTCCCCGCGGGAAACGTCGGAGACCCAGTACTTC. Its protein is CASSPRETSETQYF.

The table lists this clone with a count of one. The chain employs TRBV30 and TRBJ1-3; D remains unclear. Trimming stripped 1 base from V and 0 bases from J, with 4 bases between. Germline assignment: CDR1 GTSNPN and CDR2 SVGIG (reference sequence). The CDR3 has 13 residues. CDR3 sequence (DNA): TGTGCCTGGAGTGCCCTCTCTGGAAACACCATATATTTT. It yields the protein CAWSALSGNTIYF.

The chain couples TRBV11-3 to TRBJ2-2; D is undetermined. Trimming left V 6 bases short and J 0 bases short, with 11 bases between. The germline V gene has CDR1 SGHNT and CDR2 YENEEA. This CDR3 has 15 amino acids. Here the CDR3 reads CASRRNNANTGELFF. CDR3 nucleotide sequence: TGTGCCAGCAGGCGCAATAACGCGAACACCGGGGAGCTGTTTTTT.

V usage is TRBV2 and J usage is TRBJ1-1; 7 bases map to TRBD1. The CDR3 totals 14 residues. V trimming: 7 bases; J trimming: 0 bases; junction bases outside the gene matches: 5. The germline V gene encodes CDR1 SNHLY and CDR2 FYNNEI. The CDR3 nucleotides are TGTGCCAGCATCGCGGGACAGTTGAACACTGAAGCTTTCTTT. Encoded protein: CASIAGQLNTEAFF.

The CDR3 coding sequence is TGTGCCTGGAGTGTACTATCTGGAAACACCATATATTTT. Protein: CAWSVLSGNTIYF. V and J are TRBV30 and TRBJ1-3; no firm D call. This CDR3 has 13 amino acids. Looked up from germline, CDR1 is GTSNPN and CDR2 is SVGIG (reference sequence). With 0 bases removed from V and 1 base from J, the gap between germline ends came to 4 bases. The full variable domain, with the rest looked up from reference TRBV30 and TRBJ1-3, is SQTIHQWPATLVQPVGSPLSLECTVEGTSNPNLYWYRQAAGRGLQLLFYSVGIGQISSEVPQNLSASRPQDRQFILSSKKLLLSDSGFYLCAWSVLSGNTIYFGEGSWLTVV.

The chain joins TRBV29-1 to TRBJ2-5; maybe TRBD1 (6 bases). CDR1 and CDR2 (germline): SQVTM, ANQGSEA. V was cut by 8 bases and J by 0 bases, with 16 bases left in between. This CDR3 spans 14 amino acids. Here the CDR3 DNA reads TGCAGCTCCCGCCGGGACACTAACCAAGAGACCCAGTACTTC. Its translation: CSSRRDTNQETQYF.

This chain connects TRBV7-8 to TRBJ1-5; no definite D call. Trimming stripped 5 bases from V and 2 bases from J, with 16 bases between. The CDR3 length is 16 residues. Germline V gene sequence: CDR1 SGHVS, CDR2 FQNEAQ. The CDR3 DNA reads as TGTGCCAGCAGCCCGTTCGGTTGGACCGGCAATCAGCCCCAGCATTTT. Its translation is CASSPFGWTGNQPQHF. Complete variable domain (other parts from reference TRBV7-8 and TRBJ1-5): GAGVSQSPRYKVAKRGQDVALRCDPISGHVSLFWYQQALGQGPEFLTYFQNEAQLDKSGLPSDRFFAERPEGSVSTLKIQRTQQEDSAVYLCASSPFGWTGNQPQHFGDGTRLSIL.

This chain connects TRBV4-1 to TRBJ1-4; 10 positions agree with TRBD1. From germline, CDR1 is MGHRA and CDR2 YSYEKL. The J segment lost 8 bases and the V segment lost 1 base, leaving 4 bases of the junction unmatched. CDR3 length: 15 amino acids. The DNA for the CDR3 is TGCGCCAGCAGCCAAGGGGACAGGGGTGGCGAAAAACTGTTTTTT. Amino acids: CASSQGDRGGEKLFF.

This chain uses TRBV5-8 with TRBJ1-1, with D possibly being TRBD1 (6 bases). This CDR3 contains 16 residues. The V end lost 1 base, the J end lost 0 bases, and 13 bases lay between the germline ends. Germline-derived CDR1 and CDR2 are SGHTS and YDEGEE. The CDR3 is CASSLFTGSLNTEAFF. DNA for the CDR3: TGTGCCAGCAGCTTGTTTACAGGGAGTTTGAACACTGAAGCTTTCTTT. Based on the CDR3 plus reference TRBV5-8 and TRBJ1-1, the full variable domain is EAGVTQSPTHLIKTRGQQATLRCSPISGHTSVYWYQQALGLGLQFLLWYDEGEERNRGNFPPRFSGRQFPNYSSELNVNALELEDSALYLCASSLFTGSLNTEAFFGQGTRLTVV.

The chain recombines TRBV18 with TRBJ1-1, with TRBD1 matching over 7 bases. V shed 4 bases and J 1 base; nucleotides not matched to a gene: 15. The CDR3 totals 18 residues. From germline, CDR1 is KGHSH and CDR2 LQKENI. The CDR3 nucleotides are TGTGCCAGCTCACACGGTGAAACGGCAGGGGGTCCGAACACTGAAGCTTTCTTT. Translated, it gives CASSHGETAGGPNTEAFF.